This T cell receptor (beta chain) was captured in a study of regulatory T cells in long-lasting Graves disease. Time point indicated: newly diagnosed GD, antithyroid drugs for less than 3 months. Generation of the TCR library employed RNA extracted from PBMCs. Each of the patients was recruited from an endocrinology department situated in Xi'an, China. Arm-PCR of CDR3 regions with iRepertoire HTBI primers generated TCR beta libraries. TCRdb reanalysed the multiplex PCR reads using MiXCR and keeps one entry per CDR3 protein. This table holds about 430,000 distinct CDR3 sequences, 14% to 15% found once. This clonotype was found many times. Germline CDR1 MNHEY, CDR2 SMNVEV (reference sequence). J gave up 3 bases and V 3 bases, and 10 bases lay outside the gene matches. This CDR3 is built from 17 residues. These data are also associated with another study on T cells in Graves' hyperthyroidism and ophthalmopathy.

V gene TRBV27 combines with J gene TRBJ1-2; 10 nucleotides align to TRBD1. This sequence originates from a woman between 40 and 55 years old with Graves disease. The material was peripheral blood mononuclear cells (PBMCs), obtained at new diagnosis, from a patient treated with antithyroid drugs. CDR3 amino acids: CASSFQPGTGAHYGYTF. In DNA, the CDR3 is TGTGCCAGCAGTTTTCAACCCGGGACAGGGGCGCACTATGGCTACACCTTC.